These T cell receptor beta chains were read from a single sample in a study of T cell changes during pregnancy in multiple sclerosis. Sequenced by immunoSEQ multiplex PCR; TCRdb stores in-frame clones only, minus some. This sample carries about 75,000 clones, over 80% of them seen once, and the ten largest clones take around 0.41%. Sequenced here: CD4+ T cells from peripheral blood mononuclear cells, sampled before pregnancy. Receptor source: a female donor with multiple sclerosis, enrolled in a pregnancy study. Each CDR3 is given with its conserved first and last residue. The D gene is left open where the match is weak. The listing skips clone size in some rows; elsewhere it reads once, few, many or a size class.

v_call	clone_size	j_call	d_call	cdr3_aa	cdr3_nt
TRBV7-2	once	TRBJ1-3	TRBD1	CASSLAVPQGSGNTIYF	TGTGCCAGCAGCTTAGCGGTTCCACAGGGGAGTGGAAACACCATATATTTT
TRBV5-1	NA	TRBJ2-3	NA	CASSLLTSTDTQYF	TGCGCCAGCAGCTTGTTGACAAGCACAGATACGCAGTATTTT
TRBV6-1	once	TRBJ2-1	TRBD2	CASSGRLAGEYNEQFF	TGTGCCAGCAGTGGACGACTGGCGGGGGAGTACAATGAGCAGTTCTTC
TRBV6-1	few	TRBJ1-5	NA	CASIPYSNQPQHF	TGTGCCAGCATCCCCTATAGCAATCAGCCCCAGCATTTT
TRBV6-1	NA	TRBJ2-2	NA	CASSERGYTGELFF	TGTGCCAGCAGTGAAAGGGGGTACACCGGGGAGCTGTTTTTT
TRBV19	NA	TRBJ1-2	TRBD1	CASKVGQGGYGYTF	TGTGCCAGTAAAGTGGGACAGGGAGGCTATGGCTACACCTTC
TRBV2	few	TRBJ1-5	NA	CASGWRGNQPQHF	TGTGCCAGCGGGTGGAGAGGCAATCAGCCCCAGCATTTT
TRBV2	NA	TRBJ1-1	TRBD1	CASSGQNRGVAFF	TGTGCCAGCAGTGGCCAAAACAGGGGTGTAGCTTTCTTT
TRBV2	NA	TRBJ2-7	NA	CASRKDSAYEQYF	TGTGCCAGCAGGAAGGACAGTGCGTATGAGCAGTACTTC
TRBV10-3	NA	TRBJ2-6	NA	CAIRATGLNGANVLTF	TGTGCCATCAGGGCGACAGGCTTGAATGGGGCCAACGTCCTGACTTTC
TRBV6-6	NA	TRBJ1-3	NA	CASSYPFQGPGNTIYF	TGTGCCAGCAGTTACCCTTTTCAGGGGCCTGGAAACACCATATATTTT
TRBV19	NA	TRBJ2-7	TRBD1	CASSNPGTGAREQYF	TGTGCCAGTAGTAACCCCGGGACAGGGGCTCGCGAGCAGTACTTC
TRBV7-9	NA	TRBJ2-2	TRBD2	CASSLNSGSPGELFF	TGTGCCAGCAGCCTGAATAGCGGGAGTCCCGGGGAGCTGTTTTTT
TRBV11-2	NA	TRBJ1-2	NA	CASSLDPGTNYGYTF	TGTGCCAGCAGCTTAGATCCCGGGACAAACTATGGCTACACCTTC
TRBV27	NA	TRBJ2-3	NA	CASSPSGPPRTDTQYF	TGTGCCAGCAGTCCGTCTGGGCCGCCCAGGACAGATACGCAGTATTTT
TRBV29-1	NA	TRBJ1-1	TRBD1	CSVNRGAPANTEAFF	TGCAGCGTTAACAGGGGCGCGCCCGCAAACACTGAAGCTTTCTTT